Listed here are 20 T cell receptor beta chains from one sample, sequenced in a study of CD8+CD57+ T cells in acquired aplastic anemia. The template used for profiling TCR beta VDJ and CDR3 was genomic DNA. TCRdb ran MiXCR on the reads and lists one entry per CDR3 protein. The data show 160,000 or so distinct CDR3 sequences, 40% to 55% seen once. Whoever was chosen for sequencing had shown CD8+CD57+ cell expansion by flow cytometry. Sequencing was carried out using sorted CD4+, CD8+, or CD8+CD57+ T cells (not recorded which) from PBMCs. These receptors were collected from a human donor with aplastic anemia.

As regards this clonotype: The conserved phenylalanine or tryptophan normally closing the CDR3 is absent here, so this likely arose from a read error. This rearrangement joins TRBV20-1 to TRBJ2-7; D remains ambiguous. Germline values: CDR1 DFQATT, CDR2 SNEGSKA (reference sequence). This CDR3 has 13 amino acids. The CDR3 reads CGARSWPSYEQYL. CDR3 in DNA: TGCGGTGCTAGATCCTGGCCCTCCTACGAGCAGTACCTC.

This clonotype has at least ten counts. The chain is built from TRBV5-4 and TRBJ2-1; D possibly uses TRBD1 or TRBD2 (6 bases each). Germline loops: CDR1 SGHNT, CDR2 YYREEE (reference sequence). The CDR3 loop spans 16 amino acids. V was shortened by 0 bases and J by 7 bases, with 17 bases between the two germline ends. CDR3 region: CASSLEPLGGRNEQFF. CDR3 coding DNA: TGTGCCAGCAGCTTGGAGCCCTTAGGGGGGAGGAATGAGCAGTTCTTC.

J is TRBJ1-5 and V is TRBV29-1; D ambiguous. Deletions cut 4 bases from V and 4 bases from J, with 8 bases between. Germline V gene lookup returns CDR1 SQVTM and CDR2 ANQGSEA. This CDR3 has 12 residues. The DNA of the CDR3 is TGCAGCGTTGGGGGAGTTAATCAGCCCCAGCATTTT. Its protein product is CSVGGVNQPQHF.

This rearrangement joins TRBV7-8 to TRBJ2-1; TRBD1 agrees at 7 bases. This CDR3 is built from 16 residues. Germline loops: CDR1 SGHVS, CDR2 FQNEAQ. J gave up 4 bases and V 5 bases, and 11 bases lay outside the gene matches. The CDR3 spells CASSAPRTGLYNEQFF. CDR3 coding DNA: TGTGCCAGCAGCGCGCCACGGACAGGACTTTACAATGAGCAGTTCTTC.

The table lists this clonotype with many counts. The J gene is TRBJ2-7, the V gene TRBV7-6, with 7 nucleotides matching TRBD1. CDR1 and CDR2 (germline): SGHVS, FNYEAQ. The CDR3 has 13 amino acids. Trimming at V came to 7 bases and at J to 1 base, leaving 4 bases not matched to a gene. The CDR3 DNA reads TGTGCCAGCATGGGGACAGCGTCCTACGAGCAGTACTTC. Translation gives CASMGTASYEQYF.

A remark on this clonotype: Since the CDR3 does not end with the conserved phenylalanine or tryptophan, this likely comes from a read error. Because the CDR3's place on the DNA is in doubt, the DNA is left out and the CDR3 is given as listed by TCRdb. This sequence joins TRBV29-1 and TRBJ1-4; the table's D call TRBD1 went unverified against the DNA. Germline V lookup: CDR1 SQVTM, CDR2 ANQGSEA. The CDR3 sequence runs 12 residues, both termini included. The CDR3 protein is CSVEGVRGQGVR.

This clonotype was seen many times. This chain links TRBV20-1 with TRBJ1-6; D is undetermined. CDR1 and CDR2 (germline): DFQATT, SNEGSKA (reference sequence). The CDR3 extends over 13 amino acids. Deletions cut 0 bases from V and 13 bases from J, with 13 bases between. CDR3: CSARDPKEVPLHF. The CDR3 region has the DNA TGCAGTGCTAGAGACCCGAAAGAGGTGCCCCTCCACTTT.

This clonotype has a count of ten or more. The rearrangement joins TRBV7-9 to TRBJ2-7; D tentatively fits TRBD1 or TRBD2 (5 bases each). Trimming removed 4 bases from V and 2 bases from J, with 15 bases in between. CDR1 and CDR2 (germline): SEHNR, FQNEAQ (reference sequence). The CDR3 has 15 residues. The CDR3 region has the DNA TGTGCCAGCAGCTCCCACCAGGGACGCCCCTACGAGCAGTACTTC. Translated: CASSSHQGRPYEQYF. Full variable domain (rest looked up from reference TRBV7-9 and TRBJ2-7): DTGVSQNPRHKITKRGQNVTFRCDPISEHNRLYWYRQTLGQGPEFLTYFQNEAQLEKSRLLSDRFSAERPKGSFSTLEIQRTEQGDSAMYLCASSSHQGRPYEQYFGPGTRLTVT.

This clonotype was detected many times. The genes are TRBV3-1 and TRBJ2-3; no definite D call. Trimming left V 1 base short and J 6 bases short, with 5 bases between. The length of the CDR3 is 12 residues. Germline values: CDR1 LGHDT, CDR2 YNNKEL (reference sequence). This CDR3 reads CASSQVPDTQYF. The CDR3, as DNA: TGTGCCAGCAGCCAAGTCCCCGATACGCAGTATTTT.

CDR3 loop: CSVGGSGGQETQYF. CDR3 in DNA: TGCAGTGTTGGCGGGTCGGGGGGGCAAGAGACCCAGTACTTC. The chain joins TRBV20-1 to TRBJ2-5; TRBD2 aligns across 8 bases. The CDR3 runs to 14 residues. Per the germline V gene, CDR1 is DFQATT and CDR2 is SNEGSKA (reference sequence). V was pared by 7 bases and J by 2 bases, with 9 bases of the junction left unmatched.

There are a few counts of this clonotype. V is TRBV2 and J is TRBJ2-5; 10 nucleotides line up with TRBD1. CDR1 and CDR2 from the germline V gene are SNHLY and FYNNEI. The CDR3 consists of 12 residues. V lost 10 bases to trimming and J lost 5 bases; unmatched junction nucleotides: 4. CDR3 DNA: TGTGCCACGACAGGGGGCGACGAGACCCAGTACTTC. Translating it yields CATTGGDETQYF.

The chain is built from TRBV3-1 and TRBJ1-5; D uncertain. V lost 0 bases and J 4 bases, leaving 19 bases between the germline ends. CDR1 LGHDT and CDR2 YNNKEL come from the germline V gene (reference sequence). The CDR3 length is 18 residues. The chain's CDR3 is CASSQDTSWAGQNQPQHF. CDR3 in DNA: TGTGCCAGCAGCCAAGACACGAGTTGGGCAGGCCAAAATCAGCCCCAGCATTTT. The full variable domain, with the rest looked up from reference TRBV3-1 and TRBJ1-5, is DTAVSQTPKYLVTQMGNDKSIKCEQNLGHDTMYWYKQDSKKFLKIMFSYNNKELIINETVPNRFSPKSPDKAHLNLHINSLELGDSAVYFCASSQDTSWAGQNQPQHFGDGTRLSIL.

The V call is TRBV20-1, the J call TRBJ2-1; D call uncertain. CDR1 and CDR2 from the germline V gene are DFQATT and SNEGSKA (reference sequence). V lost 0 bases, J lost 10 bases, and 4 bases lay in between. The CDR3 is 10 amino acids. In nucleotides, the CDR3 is TGCAGTGCTAGAGATAGGGAGCAGTTCTTC. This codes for CSARDREQFF.

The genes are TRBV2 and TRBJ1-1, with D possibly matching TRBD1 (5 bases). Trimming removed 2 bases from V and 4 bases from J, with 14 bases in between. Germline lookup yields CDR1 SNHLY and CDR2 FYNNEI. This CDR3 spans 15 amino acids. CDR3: CASSESPGSSTEAFF. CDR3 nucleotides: TGTGCCAGCAGTGAAAGTCCAGGGTCCAGCACTGAAGCTTTCTTT.

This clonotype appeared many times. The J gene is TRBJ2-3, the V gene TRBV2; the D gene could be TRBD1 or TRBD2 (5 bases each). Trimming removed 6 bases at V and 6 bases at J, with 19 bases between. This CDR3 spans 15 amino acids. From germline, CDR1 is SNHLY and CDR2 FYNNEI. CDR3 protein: CASRPGTGKWDTQYF. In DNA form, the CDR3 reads TGTGCCAGCAGGCCCGGGACCGGGAAATGGGATACGCAGTATTTT.

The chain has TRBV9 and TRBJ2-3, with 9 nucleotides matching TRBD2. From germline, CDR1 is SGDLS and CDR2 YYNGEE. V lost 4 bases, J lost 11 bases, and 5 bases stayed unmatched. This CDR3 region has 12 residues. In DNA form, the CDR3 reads TGTGCCAGCAGCCCCCGACTAGCGGTGCAGTATTTT. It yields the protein CASSPRLAVQYF.

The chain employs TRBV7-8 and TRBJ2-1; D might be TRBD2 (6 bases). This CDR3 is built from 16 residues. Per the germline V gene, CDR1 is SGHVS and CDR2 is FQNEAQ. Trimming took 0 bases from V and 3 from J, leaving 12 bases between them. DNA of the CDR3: TGTGCCAGCAGCTTAGCTGCGGGGCCTTACTACAATGAGCAGTTCTTC. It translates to CASSLAAGPYYNEQFF.

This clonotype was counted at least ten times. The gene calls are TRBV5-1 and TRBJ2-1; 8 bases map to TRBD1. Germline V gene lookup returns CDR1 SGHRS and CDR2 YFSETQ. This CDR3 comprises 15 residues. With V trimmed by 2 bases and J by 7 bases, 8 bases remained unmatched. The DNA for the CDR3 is TGCGCCAGCAGCTTCGGTCAGGGGGCGAAGAATGAGCAGTTCTTC. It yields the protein CASSFGQGAKNEQFF.

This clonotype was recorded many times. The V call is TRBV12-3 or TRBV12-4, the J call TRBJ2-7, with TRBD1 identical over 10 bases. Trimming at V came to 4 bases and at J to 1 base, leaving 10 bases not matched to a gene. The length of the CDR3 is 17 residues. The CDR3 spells CASSSSRDRGTSYEQYF. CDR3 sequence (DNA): TGTGCCAGCAGTTCCTCCCGGGACAGGGGCACATCCTACGAGCAGTACTTC.

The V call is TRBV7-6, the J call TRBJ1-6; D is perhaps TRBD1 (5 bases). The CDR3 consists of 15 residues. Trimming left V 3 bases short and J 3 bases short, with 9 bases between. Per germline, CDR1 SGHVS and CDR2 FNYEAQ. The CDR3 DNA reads TGTGCCAGCAGCTTCGGGCAGGGCTATAATTCACCCCTCCACTTT. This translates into CASSFGQGYNSPLHF.